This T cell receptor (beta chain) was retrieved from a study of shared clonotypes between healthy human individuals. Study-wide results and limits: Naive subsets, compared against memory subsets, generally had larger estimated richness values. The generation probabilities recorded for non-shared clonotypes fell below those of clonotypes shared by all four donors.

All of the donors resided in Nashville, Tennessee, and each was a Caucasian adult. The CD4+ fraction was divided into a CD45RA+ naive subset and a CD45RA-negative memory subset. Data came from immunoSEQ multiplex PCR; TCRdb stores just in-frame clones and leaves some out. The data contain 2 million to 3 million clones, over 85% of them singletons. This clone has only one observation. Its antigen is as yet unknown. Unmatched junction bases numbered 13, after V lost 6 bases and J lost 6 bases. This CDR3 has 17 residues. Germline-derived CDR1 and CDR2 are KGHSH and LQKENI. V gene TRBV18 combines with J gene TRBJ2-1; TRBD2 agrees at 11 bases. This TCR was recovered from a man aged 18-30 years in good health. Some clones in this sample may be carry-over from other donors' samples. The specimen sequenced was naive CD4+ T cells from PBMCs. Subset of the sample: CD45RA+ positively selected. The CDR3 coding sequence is TGTGCCAGCTCCCGCGTAGCGGGAGGGAACCCAGTCAATGAGCAGTTCTTC. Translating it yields CASSRVAGGNPVNEQFF.